This T cell receptor (beta chain) was sequenced for a study of T cells in Graves' hyperthyroidism and ophthalmopathy. Broader study findings: Most clonotypes expanded in the thyroid (above 0.001) were also present in blood.

There were TCR beta CDR3 regions amplified from RNA transcripts. A first-round RT-PCR of the TCR CDR3 used the HTBI primer set. TCRdb recomputed calls from the multiplex PCR reads with MiXCR, one row per CDR3 protein. This table has fewer than 750,000 distinct CDR3 sequences, roughly 15% appearing once. Diagnostic decisions used clinical symptoms, serum thyroxine and TRAb, thyroid ultrasound and orbital computed tomography. This clonotype was detected ten times or more. Its antigen is undetermined. V shed 4 bases, J shed 8 bases, and the junction held 7 bases outside the gene matches. CDR3 length equals 14 residues. Germline CDR1 and CDR2: SNHLY and FYNNEI.

The sequenced sample consisted of blood. This TCR derives from a woman in her forties or fifties with Graves' ophthalmopathy. The chain carries TRBV2 and TRBJ2-1; 8 bases map to TRBD1. This CDR3 is CASSGSGGLDEQFF. The CDR3 DNA reads TGTGCCAGCAGTGGGTCAGGGGGCCTAGATGAGCAGTTCTTC. Filled out from reference TRBV2 and TRBJ2-1, the complete variable domain reads EPEVTQTPSHQVTQMGQEVILRCVPISNHLYFYWYRQILGQKVEFLVSFYNNEISEKSEIFDDQFSVERPDGSNFTLKIRSTKLEDSAMYFCASSGSGGLDEQFFGPGTRLTVL.